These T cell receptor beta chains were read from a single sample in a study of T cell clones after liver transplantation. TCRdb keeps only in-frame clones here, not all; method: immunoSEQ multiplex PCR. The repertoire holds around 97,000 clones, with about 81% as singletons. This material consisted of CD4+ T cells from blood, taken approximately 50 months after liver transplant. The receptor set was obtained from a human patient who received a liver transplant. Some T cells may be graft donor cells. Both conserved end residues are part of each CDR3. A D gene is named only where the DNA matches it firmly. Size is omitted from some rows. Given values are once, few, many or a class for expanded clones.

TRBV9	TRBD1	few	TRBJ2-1	CASSLSRQGVTNEQFF	TGTGCCAGCAGCCTTTCCCGCCAGGGGGTCACGAATGAGCAGTTCTTC
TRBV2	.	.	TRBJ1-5	CASSEEGISNQPQHF	TGTGCCAGCAGTGAAGAGGGGATTAGCAATCAGCCCCAGCATTTT
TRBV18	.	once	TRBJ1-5	CASSLKTGSNQPQHF	TGTGCCAGCTCACTCAAAACAGGGAGCAATCAGCCCCAGCATTTT
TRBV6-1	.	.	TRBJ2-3	CASSGQGHTDTQYF	TGTGCCAGCAGTGGGCAGGGCCACACAGATACGCAGTATTTT
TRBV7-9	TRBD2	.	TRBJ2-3	CASSFVSRASGGTDTQYF	TGTGCCAGCAGCTTCGTCTCCCGGGCTAGCGGGGGCACAGATACGCAGTATTTT
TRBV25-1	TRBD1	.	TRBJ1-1	CASSAPQGVGVEAFF	TGTGCCAGCAGTGCTCCACAGGGGGTAGGAGTTGAAGCTTTCTTT
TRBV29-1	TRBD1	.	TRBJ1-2	CSVEGGGFNRGSYGYTF	TGCAGCGTTGAAGGGGGCGGTTTTAACAGGGGATCCTATGGCTACACCTTC
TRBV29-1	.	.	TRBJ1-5	CSVSDSHSNQPQHF	TGCAGCGTCTCTGACAGCCATAGCAATCAGCCCCAGCATTTT
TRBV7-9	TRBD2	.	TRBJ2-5	CASSVRTSGGQETQYF	TGTGCCAGCAGCGTACGGACTAGCGGGGGGCAAGAGACCCAGTACTTC
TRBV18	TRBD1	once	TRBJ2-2	CASSRFGTVNTGELFF	TGTGCCAGCTCACGCTTCGGGACAGTTAACACCGGGGAGCTGTTTTTT
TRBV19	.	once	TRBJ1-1	CASIPSGRNTEAFF	TGTGCCAGTATCCCCTCGGGCAGAAACACTGAAGCTTTCTTT
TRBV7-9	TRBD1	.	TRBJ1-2	CASSSGQGVTGYTF	TGTGCCAGCAGCTCAGGACAGGGAGTAACCGGCTACACCTTC
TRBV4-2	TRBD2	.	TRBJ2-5	CASSQEGLAGGWQETQYF	TGTGCCAGCAGCCAAGAGGGACTAGCGGGAGGGTGGCAAGAGACCCAGTACTTC
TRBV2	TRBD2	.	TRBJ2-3	CASRMGLAGVKATQYF	TGTGCCAGCAGGATGGGGCTAGCGGGAGTTAAGGCTACGCAGTATTTT
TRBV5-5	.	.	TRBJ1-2	CASSLEWRVVGYTF	TGTGCCAGCAGCTTGGAGTGGAGGGTTGTCGGCTACACCTTC
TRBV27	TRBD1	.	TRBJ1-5	CASSSPGQGLAQPQHF	TGTGCCAGCAGTTCCCCCGGACAGGGTCTGGCTCAGCCCCAGCATTTT
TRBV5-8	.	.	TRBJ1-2	CASSLDGRYGYTF	TGTGCCAGCAGCTTGGACGGGCGCTATGGCTACACCTTC
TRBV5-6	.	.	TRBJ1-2	CASSLAVQGEYGYTF	TGTGCCAGCAGCTTGGCGGTCCAGGGAGAATATGGCTACACCTTC
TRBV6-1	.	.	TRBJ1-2	CASRPTPGGYTF	TGTGCCAGCAGACCCACCCCGGGCGGCTACACCTTC
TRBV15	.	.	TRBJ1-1	CATSRDLAGNTEAFF	TGTGCCACCAGCAGAGATCTGGCCGGGAACACTGAAGCTTTCTTT
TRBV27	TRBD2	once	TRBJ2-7	CASSLAPSGRPYEQYF	TGTGCCAGCAGTTTAGCCCCTAGCGGGAGGCCTTACGAGCAGTACTTC
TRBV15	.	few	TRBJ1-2	CATSRDNVEGYTF	TGTGCCACCAGCAGAGATAATGTGGAGGGCTACACCTTC